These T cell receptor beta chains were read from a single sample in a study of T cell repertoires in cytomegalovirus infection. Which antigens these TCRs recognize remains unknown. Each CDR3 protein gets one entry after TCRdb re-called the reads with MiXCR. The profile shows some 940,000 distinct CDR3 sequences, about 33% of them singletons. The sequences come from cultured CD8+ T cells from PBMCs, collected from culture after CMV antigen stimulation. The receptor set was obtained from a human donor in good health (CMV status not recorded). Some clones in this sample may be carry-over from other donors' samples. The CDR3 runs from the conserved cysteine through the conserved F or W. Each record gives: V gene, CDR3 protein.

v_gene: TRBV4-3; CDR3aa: CASSQDGGGDTQYF
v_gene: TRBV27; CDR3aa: CASSLSSSTLNYGYTF
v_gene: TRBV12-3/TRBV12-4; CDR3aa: CASSSGTAFPYGYTF
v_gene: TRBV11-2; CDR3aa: CASSHVLGNLRSYGYTF
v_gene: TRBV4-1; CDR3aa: CASSQTAGVTDTQYF
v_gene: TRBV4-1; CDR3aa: CASSQSGGANYGYTF
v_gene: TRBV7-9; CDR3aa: CASSLPLTTGNKAVHPDNEQFF
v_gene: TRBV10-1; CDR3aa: CASRDTRNTEAFF
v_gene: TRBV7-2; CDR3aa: CASSLGLAALTGELFF
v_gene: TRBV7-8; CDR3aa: CANSSQGRGYTF
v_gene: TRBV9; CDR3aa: CASSVNRAAGGHYGYTF
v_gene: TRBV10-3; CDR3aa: CAISESSLRSHSGNTIYF
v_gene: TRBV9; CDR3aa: CASSPKGLAGVQETQYF
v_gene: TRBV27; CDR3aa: CASSPGVAETQYF
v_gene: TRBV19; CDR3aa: CASSWAQGANYGYTF
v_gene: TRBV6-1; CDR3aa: CASSETDRGPTEAFF
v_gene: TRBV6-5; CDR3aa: CASSYQPDNEQFF
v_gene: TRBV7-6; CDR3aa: CASSLRVQQYQETQYF
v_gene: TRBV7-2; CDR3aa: CASSHTIPMTGRTSYGYTF
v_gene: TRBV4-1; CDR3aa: CASSTAPGTGANVLTF
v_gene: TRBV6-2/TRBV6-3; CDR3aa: CASSNPRTGDRTGELFF
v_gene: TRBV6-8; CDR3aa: CASSLQGWGETQYF
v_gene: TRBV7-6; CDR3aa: CASSLGPLGNEQFF
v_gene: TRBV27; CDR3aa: CASSLSTGAHTQYF
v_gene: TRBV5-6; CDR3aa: CASSSGANYGYTF
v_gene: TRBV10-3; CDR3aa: CAISESGQGRLNNYGYTF
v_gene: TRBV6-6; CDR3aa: CASSGFMGLETQYF
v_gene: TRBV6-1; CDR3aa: CASPTGRVRTEAFF
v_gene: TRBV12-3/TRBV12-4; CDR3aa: CASSLSGYSSEQFF
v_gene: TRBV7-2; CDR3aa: CASSLPPDSQQETQYF
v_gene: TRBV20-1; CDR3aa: CSARATGRVWYNEQFF
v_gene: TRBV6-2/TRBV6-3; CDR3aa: CASSLPWWGDTEAFF
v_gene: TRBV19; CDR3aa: CASHRGGGYNEQFF
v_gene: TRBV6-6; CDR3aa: CASKQGGEAFF
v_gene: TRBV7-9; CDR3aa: CASSLVVSDTYEQYF
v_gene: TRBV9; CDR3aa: CASSVEQGPLYGYTF